The 3 T cell receptor beta chains below come from one sample, sequenced in a study of T cell responses to AZD1222 COVID-19 vaccine. Only in-frame clones appear in the TCRdb table, and some are missing; sequencing was by immunoSEQ multiplex PCR. The sample has roughly 130,000 clones; 94% are singletons. Sequences were derived from peripheral blood, sampled on day 0 of AZD1222 vaccination. The receptors stem from an adult in good health.

V and J are TRBV12-5 and TRBJ1-5, with no clear D. Germline assignment: CDR1 LGHNT and CDR2 FRNRAP. The CDR3 has 14 amino acids. V lost 6 bases and J 3 bases, leaving 12 bases between the germline ends. CDR3 bases: TGTGCTAGTGGCCCCGGAAACATCAATCAGCCCCAGCATTTT. Its protein product is CASGPGNINQPQHF.

The genes are TRBV7-8 and TRBJ2-7; 12 positions agree with TRBD1. J was trimmed by 6 bases and V by 1 base; bases with no gene match: 7. CDR3 length equals 16 residues. Germline V gene lookup returns CDR1 SGHVS and CDR2 FQNEAQ. This chain's CDR3 is CASSLVTGTGGSEQYF. CDR3 coding DNA: TGTGCCAGCAGCTTAGTGACCGGGACAGGGGGCTCCGAGCAGTACTTC.

The rearrangement links TRBV12-3 or TRBV12-4 to TRBJ1-2; D ambiguous. The CDR3 runs 13 residues. V was cut by 0 bases and J by 7 bases, with 9 bases left in between. The CDR3 nucleotides read TGTGCCAGCAGTTTAGCGCGTCAGAGTGGCTACACCTTC. Translating gives CASSLARQSGYTF.